These 29 T cell receptor beta chains were sequenced from one sample in a study of Ad26.COV2.S vaccination and SARS-CoV-2 variants (dated by TCRdb to about 2021). Libraries were prepared through the immunoSEQ multiplex PCR assay. As stored in TCRdb, this immuneACCESS dataset retains in-frame rearrangements with V and J assigned. A fraction of the clones does not appear; measured against another copy, unresolved V genes explain less than half of the discrepancy, and the remainder lacks a known reason. The sample table shows about 320,000 clones, and 70% to 90% are seen once. The biggest ten clones account for 2.1% of the sample. Interpreted using the paper, the treatment or condition label stands for: some 19 received Ad26.COV2.S at low or high dose, single or two shots; about 5 received placebo; per-sample allocation not given. Repertoires of vaccine and placebo recipients were sequenced from samples taken on day 63 after the first injection.

This specimen consisted of peripheral blood, obtained in a trial of Ad26.COV2.S vaccine versus placebo. Source of these receptors: a person between 18 and 65 years old who received the Ad26.COV2.S COVID-19 vaccine or a placebo.

V gene TRBV23-1 combines with J gene TRBJ1-3, with D maybe TRBD1 (6 bases). TRBV23-1 is labeled an ORF, and its function is uncertain. V shed 0 bases and J shed 4 bases, with 10 bases lying between them. The CDR3 runs to 15 residues. In DNA form, the CDR3 reads TGCGCCAGCAGTCAATCCGGGACATACGGAAACACCATATATTTT. Its protein product is CASSQSGTYGNTIYF.

V gene TRBV2 combines with J gene TRBJ2-7, with TRBD2 matching over 8 bases. The V segment lost 9 bases and the J segment 4 bases; nucleotides outside the gene matches: 14. The CDR3 extends over 15 amino acids. Germline-derived CDR1 and CDR2 are SNHLY and FYNNEI. The CDR3 loop reads CASVLAGPFRYEQYF. The CDR3 DNA sequence: TGTGCCAGTGTATTAGCGGGGCCCTTTAGATACGAGCAGTACTTC.

The chain's CDR3 is CASSILTGISNQPQHF. CDR3 coding DNA: TGTGCCAGTAGTATTCTTACAGGGATTAGCAATCAGCCCCAGCATTTT. The chain employs TRBV19 and TRBJ1-5; weak D call: TRBD1 (6 bases). Trimming cost V 3 bases and J 0 bases, with 12 bases left between them. There are 16 residues in the CDR3. The germline V gene has CDR1 LNHDA and CDR2 SQIVND (reference sequence).

The rearrangement uses TRBV7-2 and TRBJ2-5; D is unresolved. V gave up 5 bases and J gave up 3 bases, with 10 bases separating them. This CDR3 has 13 amino acids. Germline lookup yields CDR1 SGHTA and CDR2 FQGNSA. The CDR3 bases are TGTGCCAGCAGCGCCCCCCCCGAAGAGACCCAGTACTTC. This codes for CASSAPPEETQYF.

CDR3 residues: CASTPASYNEQFF. DNA for the CDR3: TGTGCCAGCACCCCTGCTTCCTACAATGAGCAGTTCTTC. The chain couples TRBV12-3 or TRBV12-4 to TRBJ2-1; D unclear. V lost 7 bases and J lost 1, with 8 bases in between. The CDR3 length is 13 residues.

V is TRBV6-5 and J is TRBJ1-2; possible D gene TRBD1, 5 bases. The CDR3 loop spans 14 amino acids. V dropped 0 bases and J dropped 7 bases, with 12 bases sitting between them. Germline loops: CDR1 MNHEY, CDR2 SVGAGI. The CDR3 DNA is TGTGCCAGCAGTTACTCTCGGGGCCGGGGTGGCTACACCTTC. Amino acids: CASSYSRGRGGYTF.

The chain employs TRBV5-1 and TRBJ2-5; 15 bases agree with TRBD2. Germline CDR1 is SGHRS and CDR2 is YFSETQ. The ends lost 0 bases at V and 0 bases at J; junction bases unmatched: 3. The CDR3 extends over 18 amino acids. In nucleotides, the CDR3 is TGCGCCAGCAGCTTGGCTGGGACTAGCGGGGGGTACCAAGAGACCCAGTACTTC. Its translation: CASSLAGTSGGYQETQYF.

V and J are TRBV5-6 and TRBJ2-3; TRBD1 matches at 8 bases. In germline, CDR1 is SGHDT, CDR2 YYEEEE. After removal of 0 bases from V and 1 base from J, the junction contained 4 bases not matched to a gene. This CDR3 spans 16 amino acids. CDR3 nucleotides: TGTGCCAGCAGCTTGGAACAGGGGGTCGGCACAGATACGCAGTATTTT. Residues: CASSLEQGVGTDTQYF.

The V call is TRBV9, the J call TRBJ2-3; 14 bases are shared with TRBD2. CDR3 length: 16 residues. Germline loops: CDR1 SGDLS, CDR2 YYNGEE. Germline trimming cut 0 bases from V and 4 bases from J; bases unmatched to any gene: 1. The CDR3 protein is CASSVGLAGGPDTQYF. The CDR3 DNA sequence: TGTGCCAGCAGCGTAGGACTAGCGGGGGGGCCAGATACGCAGTATTTT.

V is TRBV28 and J is TRBJ1-3; D is unclear. Trimming removed 3 bases from V and 1 base from J, with 10 bases in between. There are 15 residues in the CDR3. Germline V gene sequence: CDR1 MDHEN, CDR2 SYDVKM. CDR3 protein: CASSFLGGSGNTIYF. CDR3 bases: TGTGCCAGCAGTTTCTTGGGAGGATCTGGAAACACCATATATTTT.

The J gene is TRBJ1-3, the V gene TRBV25-1, with 8 bases aligning to TRBD1. The CDR3 runs 16 residues. V was pared by 3 bases and J by 4 bases, with 8 bases of the junction left unmatched. The germline CDR1 and CDR2 sequences are MGHDK and SYGVNS. The chain's CDR3 is CASSDRQGTRGNTIYF. The DNA for the CDR3 is TGTGCCAGCAGTGACCGACAGGGGACGAGGGGAAACACCATATATTTT.

The CDR3, as DNA: TGCGCCAGCAGCAATCTAGGGAACACTGAAGCTTTCTTT. This gives the protein CASSNLGNTEAFF. The V and J genes are TRBV5-1 and TRBJ1-1; the D is unclear. Germline V gene data show CDR1 as SGHRS and CDR2 as YFSETQ. Trimming took 4 bases from V and 1 from J, leaving 8 bases between them. The CDR3 is 13 residues long.

The rearrangement links TRBV20-1 to TRBJ2-3; 9 nucleotides line up with TRBD2. Trimming at V came to 3 bases and at J to 1 base, leaving 5 bases not matched to a gene. Per the germline V gene, CDR1 is DFQATT and CDR2 is SNEGSKA (reference sequence). This CDR3 region has 15 residues. Here the CDR3 DNA reads TGCAGTGCTAGTTCTAGCGGGGTGCGCACAGATACGCAGTATTTT. Residues: CSASSSGVRTDTQYF.

This clone was counted once. V is TRBV5-5 and J is TRBJ1-1; D call uncertain. This CDR3 region has 14 residues. V shed 1 base and J shed 6 bases, with 13 bases lying between them. Germline-derived CDR1 and CDR2 are SGHKS and YYEKEE (reference sequence). The CDR3 here is CASSLRAVDSEAFF. The CDR3 nucleotides read TGTGCCAGCAGCTTGAGGGCGGTGGACTCTGAAGCTTTCTTT.

V and J are TRBV19 and TRBJ2-7, with D tentatively TRBD1 (5 bases). The V gene's germline CDR1 is LNHDA and CDR2 SQIVND (reference sequence). The CDR3 consists of 13 residues. V was cut by 4 bases and J by 7 bases, with 14 bases left in between. The CDR3 nucleotides read TGTGCCAGTAGTACCACACCTCAGGGAGAGCAGTACTTC. Translation gives CASSTTPQGEQYF.

The V call is TRBV5-4, the J call TRBJ2-1; possibly TRBD1 for D (5 bases). The CDR3 is 13 residues long. Germline V gene sequence: CDR1 SGHNT, CDR2 YYREEE (reference sequence). The ends were cut back, 4 bases at V and 4 bases at J, with 9 bases in the middle. CDR3 in DNA: TGTGCCAGCAGCATTGACAGTTACAATGAGCAGTTCTTC. This sequence encodes CASSIDSYNEQFF.

The chain recombines TRBV25-1 with TRBJ2-5; 16 bases are shared with TRBD2. Germline trimming cut 3 bases from V and 2 bases from J; bases unmatched to any gene: 6. Looked up from germline, CDR1 is MGHDK and CDR2 is SYGVNS. This CDR3 region has 18 residues. The CDR3: CASSEGLAGGLLQETQYF. The DNA of the CDR3 is TGTGCCAGCAGTGAGGGACTAGCGGGGGGGCTTTTGCAAGAGACCCAGTACTTC.

V usage is TRBV5-1 and J usage is TRBJ1-3; TRBD1 matches 7 bases. Trimming removed 4 bases from V and 4 bases from J; junction bases left unmatched: 8. Germline CDR1 SGHRS, CDR2 YFSETQ. The CDR3 spans 15 residues. Written as DNA, the CDR3 is TGCGCCAGCAGCCCGACAGGGCTTAACGGAAACACCATATATTTT. Its protein is CASSPTGLNGNTIYF. Complete variable domain (other parts from reference TRBV5-1 and TRBJ1-3): KAGVTQTPRYLIKTRGQQVTLSCSPISGHRSVSWYQQTPGQGLQFLFEYFSETQRNKGNFPGRFSGRQFSNSRSEMNVSTLELGDSALYLCASSPTGLNGNTIYFGEGSWLTVV.

This clone was detected only a few times. The gene calls are TRBV15 and TRBJ1-6; D is unclear. Per the germline V gene, CDR1 is LNHNV and CDR2 is YYDKDF (reference sequence). The CDR3 is 13 amino acids. V was trimmed by 8 bases and J by 10 bases, leaving 15 bases between them. The CDR3 region has the DNA TGTGCCACCGCTCCCCGGGTCGGATCACCCCTCCACTTT. Its protein product is CATAPRVGSPLHF. Combining the CDR3 with reference TRBV15 and TRBJ1-6 gives the whole variable domain DAMVIQNPRYQVTQFGKPVTLSCSQTLNHNVMYWYQQKSSQAPKLLFHYYDKDFNNEADTPDNFQSRRPNTSFCFLDIRSPGLGDTAMYLCATAPRVGSPLHFGNGTRLTVT.

This clone was detected a few times. V is TRBV5-1 and J is TRBJ2-7, with D possibly being TRBD2 (5 bases). The CDR3 loop spans 16 amino acids. Per germline, CDR1 SGHRS and CDR2 YFSETQ. Trimming removed 0 bases from V and 0 bases from J, with 13 bases in between. The CDR3 region is CASSLGGSQSSYEQYF. The CDR3 DNA follows: TGCGCCAGCAGCTTGGGTGGGAGTCAGAGCTCCTACGAGCAGTACTTC.

CDR3 residues: CASSEGPQARETQYF. CDR3 nucleotides: TGTGCCAGCAGTGAAGGGCCCCAGGCTAGAGAGACCCAGTACTTC. This rearrangement joins TRBV6-1 to TRBJ2-5; D is ambiguous. This CDR3 contains 15 residues. Trimming stripped 1 base from V and 4 bases from J, with 13 bases between. The V gene's germline CDR1 is MNHNS and CDR2 SASEGT.

The chain couples TRBV28 to TRBJ2-1, with 8 nucleotides matching TRBD2. CDR1 MDHEN and CDR2 SYDVKM come from the germline V gene. The CDR3 is 15 residues long. The junction had 11 bases not matched to a gene; V was cut back by 6 bases and J by 7 bases. Written as DNA, the CDR3 is TGTGCCAGCAGCCCAGGCGGGGGGACCAAGAATGAGCAGTTCTTC. Its translation: CASSPGGGTKNEQFF. The whole variable domain, remainder taken from reference TRBV28 and TRBJ2-1, is DVKVTQSSRYLVKRTGEKVFLECVQDMDHENMFWYRQDPGLGLRLIYFSYDVKMKEKGDIPEGYSVSREKKERFSLILESASTNQTSMYLCASSPGGGTKNEQFFGPGTRLTVL.

This clone has only one observation. The rearrangement joins TRBV19 to TRBJ1-6; D gene unclear. Germline lookup yields CDR1 LNHDA and CDR2 SQIVND (reference sequence). The CDR3 loop spans 15 amino acids. V dropped 3 bases and J dropped 10 bases, with 16 bases sitting between them. CDR3 protein: CASSIGRGIVSPLHF. CDR3 in DNA: TGTGCCAGTAGTATCGGGCGCGGGATCGTATCACCCCTCCACTTT.

The chain couples TRBV4-1 to TRBJ1-6, with D perhaps matching TRBD1 (5 bases). The V gene lost 1 base and the J gene lost 0 bases, with 7 bases spanning the gap. CDR3 size: 16 residues. The germline gives CDR1 MGHRA, CDR2 YSYEKL. This chain's CDR3 is CASSQGGSSYNSPLHF. The CDR3 DNA reads as TGCGCCAGCAGCCAAGGGGGGAGCTCCTATAATTCACCCCTCCACTTT.

V is TRBV7-2 and J is TRBJ2-7, with a tentative D call TRBD1 (6 bases). The V end lost 1 base, the J end lost 5 bases, and 9 bases lay between the germline ends. CDR1 and CDR2 from the germline V gene are SGHTA and FQGNSA. CDR3 length: 13 residues. The CDR3 spells CASSLGSGDEQYF. The CDR3 DNA is TGTGCCAGCAGCTTAGGGTCAGGGGACGAGCAGTACTTC. The full variable domain, rest sourced from reference TRBV7-2 and TRBJ2-7, is GAGVSQSPSNKVTEKGKDVELRCDPISGHTALYWYRQSLGQGLEFLIYFQGNSAPDKSGLPSDRFSAERTGGSVSTLTIQRTQQEDSAVYLCASSLGSGDEQYFGPGTRLTVT.

V usage is TRBV7-9 and J usage is TRBJ1-4; D gene uncertain. The CDR3 loop spans 12 amino acids. CDR1 is SEHNR, CDR2 FQNEAQ, per germline (reference sequence). Deletions cut 1 base from V and 7 bases from J, with 4 bases between. CDR3 region: CASSLGTEKLFF. CDR3 nucleotide sequence: TGTGCCAGCAGCTTAGGGACTGAAAAACTGTTTTTT.

This chain uses TRBV12-3 or TRBV12-4 with TRBJ2-2; TRBD1 might be the D (5 bases). The CDR3 has 13 residues. V was shortened by 6 bases and J by 6 bases, with 11 bases between the two germline ends. DNA for the CDR3: TGTGCCAGCAGCCCAGGGCTGGCCGGGGAGCTGTTTTTT. This codes for CASSPGLAGELFF.

Points on this clone: The same CDR3 also results from other DNA sequences found in this sample. The chain uses TRBV6-5 and TRBJ1-1, with D possibly being TRBD1 (5 bases). Trimming left V 0 bases short and J 6 bases short, with 5 bases between. The CDR3 is 12 amino acids. CDR1 is MNHEY, CDR2 SVGAGI, per germline. In DNA, the CDR3 is TGTGCCAGCAGTTACTCGGGGGCTGAAGCTTTCTTT. As protein: CASSYSGAEAFF.

The chain links TRBV3-1 (or the pseudogene TRBV3-2) to TRBJ1-2; D unclear. Germline CDR1 is LGHDT and CDR2 is YNNKEL (reference sequence). V dropped 0 bases and J dropped 5 bases, with 7 bases sitting between them. This CDR3 is 13 amino acids long. The CDR3 DNA is TGTGCCAGCAGCCAAGATTGGGGATATGGCTACACCTTC. This codes for CASSQDWGYGYTF.